These 5 T cell receptor beta chains came from one sample sequenced in a study of T cells after yellow fever vaccination. From the 5' RACE reads, TCRdb called clonotypes with MiXCR, one entry per CDR3 protein. The sample yields around 550,000 distinct CDR3 sequences, about a fifth seen once. The sample consisted of PBMCs, taken 15 days after the yellow fever booster vaccination. The source of these receptors is a man aged 30 to 45 who received the YFV17D yellow fever vaccine.

This clonotype was picked up a small number of times. The CDR3: CASSYSTGWLDTEAFF. The CDR3 DNA reads TGTGCCAGCAGTTACTCGACAGGGTGGTTGGACACTGAAGCTTTCTTT. The chain has TRBV6-5 and TRBJ1-1; 7 bases line up with TRBD1. In germline, CDR1 is MNHEY, CDR2 SVGAGI. CDR3 length equals 16 residues. The V and J ends lost 0 bases and 3 bases, in that order; junction bases with no gene match: 7.

This sequence joins TRBV29-1 and TRBJ2-7; 8 bases align to TRBD1. V trimming: 5 bases; J trimming: 1 base; junction bases outside the gene matches: 7. The germline gives CDR1 SQVTM, CDR2 ANQGSEA. There are 14 residues in the CDR3. The DNA of the CDR3 is TGCAGCGTTTCCGGACAGGGCCAATCCTACGAGCAGTACTTC. Protein product: CSVSGQGQSYEQYF.

The gene calls are TRBV20-1 and TRBJ2-1; the match to TRBD2 covers 8 bases. V trimming: 6 bases; J trimming: 4 bases; junction bases outside the gene matches: 8. Germline CDR1 reads DFQATT; CDR2 reads SNEGSKA (reference sequence). This CDR3 contains 14 residues. Here the CDR3 reads CSAPKAGVYNEQFF. In DNA form, the CDR3 reads TGCAGTGCCCCCAAAGCGGGAGTGTACAATGAGCAGTTCTTC.

This clonotype was seen a handful of times. This chain joins TRBV29-1 and TRBJ1-2; D is unclear. V lost 4 bases and J 3 bases, leaving 12 bases between the germline ends. The germline gives CDR1 SQVTM, CDR2 ANQGSEA. This CDR3 is 13 amino acids long. The CDR3 protein is CSVVGGRDYGYTF. The CDR3 DNA follows: TGCAGCGTTGTAGGTGGCAGAGACTATGGCTACACCTTC.

This clonotype came up a few times. An end of the junction differs from the germline gene, which may be a read error. The chain uses TRBV12-3 or TRBV12-4 and TRBJ2-3, with unresolved D. The CDR3 sequence is 11 residues long. In nucleotides, the CDR3 is TGTGCCAGCAGTAGCACACATACGCAGTATTTT. Amino acid sequence: CASSSTHTQYF.